Listed here are 19 T cell receptor beta chains from one sample, sequenced in a study of CD8+ T cells in alopecia areata. As for treatment: oral pan-JAK inhibitor, 5-10 mg twice daily. Reverse transcription of extracted RNA yielded cDNA, which provided the sequencing template. Measured with immunoSEQ multiplex PCR; TCRdb has only the in-frame clones, and not every one. The table includes about 200,000 clones, roughly 50% detected once. Specimen: CD4+ T cells sorted from blood, collected at week 24, from a patient treated with tofacitinib. The receptor set was obtained from a human donor with alopecia areata.

The chain employs TRBV29-1 and TRBJ2-5; 9 nucleotides line up with TRBD2. CDR1 and CDR2 from the germline V gene are SQVTM and ANQGSEA. This CDR3 is 15 amino acids long. V was pared by 0 bases and J by 4 bases, with 6 bases of the junction left unmatched. CDR3 DNA: TGCAGCGTTGAAGATCGCGGGAGGGCGGTAGAGACCCAGTACTTC. Protein: CSVEDRGRAVETQYF.

This clone has just a few counts. The chain links TRBV7-2 to TRBJ2-4; no clear D gene. Germline V CDR1 and CDR2: SGHTA, FQGNSA. This CDR3 has 12 amino acids. The V end was cut by 5 bases, the J end by 10 bases, with 12 bases between. CDR3 coding DNA: TGTGCCAGCAGCGTAGACCGGACGATTCAGTACTTC. Translating gives CASSVDRTIQYF.

The sample holds a few counts of this clone. The rearrangement joins TRBV30 to TRBJ2-4, with a tentative D call TRBD2 (6 bases). The CDR3 loop spans 12 amino acids. Trimming shortened V by 3 bases and J by 6 bases, and 9 bases separated the two germline ends. Germline V gene lookup returns CDR1 GTSNPN and CDR2 SVGIG (reference sequence). CDR3 in amino acids: CAWRTSSNIQYF. DNA for the CDR3: TGTGCCTGGAGGACTAGTTCAAACATTCAGTACTTC.

The V call is TRBV15, the J call TRBJ1-2, with TRBD1 as a possible D gene (5 bases). The CDR3 consists of 12 residues. Trimming removed 8 bases from V and 8 bases from J, with 15 bases in between. Germline loops: CDR1 LNHNV, CDR2 YYDKDF (reference sequence). CDR3 nucleotides: TGTGCCACCGGGTTATACGGGGACGGCTACACCTTC. Protein: CATGLYGDGYTF.

The V and J genes are TRBV6-6 and TRBJ2-1; 10 bases match TRBD2. From germline, CDR1 is MNHNY and CDR2 SVGAGI (reference sequence). The length of the CDR3 is 15 residues. V lost 4 bases, J lost 8 bases, and 8 bases stayed unmatched. The CDR3 DNA reads TGTGCCAGCAGTTCACGGACTAGCGGCCTGGATGAGCAGTTCTTC. Translating gives CASSSRTSGLDEQFF.

This clone has a handful of counts. J is TRBJ2-7 and V is TRBV5-1, with D unclear. CDR3 length equals 14 residues. The V gene's germline CDR1 is SGHRS and CDR2 YFSETQ. V gave up 0 bases and J gave up 5 bases, with 12 bases separating them. The CDR3 DNA is TGCGCCAGCAGCTTGGCCAATCCTGTTAACGAGCAGTACTTC. Translation gives CASSLANPVNEQYF.

This clone has just a few counts. A read error likely explains this, since a far larger clone differs by one base. The rearrangement uses TRBV7-9 and TRBJ2-3; D gene uncertain. This CDR3 comprises 12 residues. Per germline, CDR1 SEHNR and CDR2 FQNEAQ (reference sequence). Trimming shortened V by 5 bases and J by 3 bases, and 6 bases separated the two germline ends. The CDR3 is CASSPTTDTQYF. Here the CDR3 DNA reads TGTGCCAGCAGCCCGACAACAGATACGCAGTATTTT.

This chain connects TRBV5-1 to TRBJ1-2; 8 bases are a match to TRBD1. Germline V CDR1 and CDR2: SGHRS, YFSETQ. V lost 4 bases, J lost 4 bases, and 6 bases stayed unmatched. This CDR3 is built from 14 residues. The CDR3 here is CASSPGQGSYGYTF. CDR3 DNA: TGCGCCAGCAGCCCAGGACAGGGCTCCTATGGCTACACCTTC.

This clone was recorded only once. The chain recombines TRBV5-4 with TRBJ1-2; 10 bases are shared with TRBD1. The CDR3 covers 15 residues. V lost 4 bases and J lost 4; bases outside the gene matches: 7. Germline lookup yields CDR1 SGHNT and CDR2 YYREEE (reference sequence). The chain's CDR3 is CASSTYRQGAYGYTF. Here the CDR3 DNA reads TGTGCCAGCAGCACCTACCGACAGGGGGCCTATGGCTACACCTTC.

This chain uses TRBV2 with TRBJ2-7, with TRBD1 matching 7 bases. V dropped 6 bases and J dropped 2; count of bases not matched to a gene: 7. This CDR3 is built from 14 residues. Germline-derived CDR1 and CDR2 are SNHLY and FYNNEI. CDR3 coding DNA: TGTGCCAGCAGAACGGACAGGAACACCTACGAGCAGTACTTC. Protein: CASRTDRNTYEQYF.

The rearrangement joins TRBV6-1 to TRBJ1-5; D ambiguous. The CDR3 is made up of 10 amino acids. V lost 6 bases to trimming and J lost 12 bases, with 9 bases between them. Germline V gives CDR1 MNHNS, CDR2 SASEGT. Written as DNA, the CDR3 is TGTGCCAGCAGGCGGGATGTCCAGCATTTT. Protein: CASRRDVQHF.

This clone is deemed medium-sized. The chain joins TRBV4-1 to TRBJ2-1; TRBD2 aligns across 9 bases. Germline CDR1 and CDR2: MGHRA and YSYEKL. The ends lost 0 bases at V and 7 bases at J; junction bases unmatched: 10. This CDR3 region has 17 residues. CDR3 protein: CASSQERGGASWNEQFF. CDR3 in DNA: TGCGCCAGCAGCCAAGAGCGCGGGGGGGCCTCATGGAATGAGCAGTTCTTC.

The chain couples TRBV5-1 to TRBJ2-7; weak D call: TRBD1 (6 bases). V was shortened by 0 bases and J by 5 bases, with 18 bases between the two germline ends. Germline lookup yields CDR1 SGHRS and CDR2 YFSETQ. The CDR3 totals 16 residues. This chain's CDR3 is CASSLDLQGVGNEQYF. CDR3 in DNA: TGCGCCAGCAGCTTGGACTTACAGGGAGTAGGCAACGAGCAGTACTTC.

The chain couples TRBV6-6 to TRBJ2-2; TRBD2 matches at 11 bases. This CDR3 region has 15 residues. CDR1 and CDR2 from the germline V gene are MNHNY and SVGAGI (reference sequence). The J segment lost 6 bases and the V segment lost 4 bases, leaving 4 bases of the junction unmatched. Written as DNA, the CDR3 is TGTGCCAGCAGTTCCCCGGGACTAGCGGCCGGGGAGCTGTTTTTT. It encodes CASSSPGLAAGELFF.

The chain carries TRBV20-1 and TRBJ1-1; D gene uncertain. Trimming removed 6 bases from V and 7 bases from J, with 12 bases in between. The CDR3 runs 11 residues. Germline CDR1 and CDR2: DFQATT and SNEGSKA (reference sequence). The CDR3 DNA is TGCAGTGCCCCAAGACATGTTGAAGCTTTCTTT. It codes for CSAPRHVEAFF.

This chain links TRBV29-1 with TRBJ2-7; possibly TRBD1 for D (6 bases). Germline loops: CDR1 SQVTM, CDR2 ANQGSEA. The CDR3 loop spans 13 amino acids. The V gene lost 2 bases and the J gene lost 3 bases, with 11 bases spanning the gap. The CDR3 reads CSVELQGFYEQYF. CDR3 DNA sequence: TGCAGCGTTGAACTCCAGGGGTTCTACGAGCAGTACTTC.

This chain joins TRBV7-3 and TRBJ2-7; a possible D gene is TRBD1 (6 bases). The V gene lost 1 base and the J gene lost 1 base, with 11 bases spanning the gap. Germline CDR1 reads SGHTA; CDR2 reads FQGTGA. The CDR3 runs 15 residues. The CDR3: CASSLSTGLSYEQYF. The CDR3, as DNA: TGTGCCAGCAGCTTAAGCACAGGGTTATCCTACGAGCAGTACTTC.

This clone came up a few times. This rearrangement joins TRBV21-1 to TRBJ1-4; the table assigns TRBD1, which was not confirmed against the DNA. TRBV21-1 is a pseudogene. This CDR3 spans 18 amino acids. CDR3 coding DNA: TGTGCCAGCAGCAAGGGGGTCCCGGGACAGGGGCCAAGGGAAAAACTGTTTTTT. Translation: CASSKGVPGQGPREKLFF.

The chain links TRBV5-1 to TRBJ2-5, with D uncertain. CDR3 length: 13 amino acids. Germline V gives CDR1 SGHRS, CDR2 YFSETQ. Trimming removed 0 bases at V and 5 bases at J, with 8 bases between. Here the CDR3 reads CASSLGNGETQYF. The CDR3 coding sequence is TGCGCCAGCAGCTTGGGCAACGGGGAGACCCAGTACTTC.